One and the same sample provided the 5 T cell receptor beta chains below, sequenced in a study of blood T cell repertoires in COVID-19. Libraries were prepared by immunoSEQ multiplex PCR; TCRdb keeps only in-frame clonotypes and omits some of them. The sample yields around 390,000 clones, just under 90% seen once. The sample was PBMCs or T cells enriched from blood (not recorded which). All receptors derive from a woman in her fifties or sixties who had recovered from COVID-19.

The rearrangement links TRBV9 to TRBJ1-3; no firm D call. V lost 0 bases and J lost 0, with 10 bases in between. Germline CDR1 SGDLS, CDR2 YYNGEE. The CDR3 consists of 16 residues. This CDR3 reads CASSVAGGTSGNTIYF. CDR3 sequence (DNA): TGTGCCAGCAGCGTAGCTGGCGGCACCTCTGGAAACACCATATATTTT.

The chain combines TRBV28 with TRBJ1-5; 9 bases map to TRBD1. This CDR3 has 14 residues. Germline lookup yields CDR1 MDHEN and CDR2 SYDVKM. V was clipped by 6 bases and J by 5 bases; unmatched bases: 5. CDR3 nucleotide sequence: TGTGCCAGCAGGCCCACAGGGGGCGATCAGCCCCAGCATTTT. Encoded protein: CASRPTGGDQPQHF. The whole variable domain, remainder taken from reference TRBV28 and TRBJ1-5, is DVKVTQSSRYLVKRTGEKVFLECVQDMDHENMFWYRQDPGLGLRLIYFSYDVKMKEKGDIPEGYSVSREKKERFSLILESASTNQTSMYLCASRPTGGDQPQHFGDGTRLSIL.

The chain has TRBV7-2 and TRBJ2-1, with D unresolved. Germline CDR1 is SGHTA and CDR2 is FQGNSA. Trimming removed 10 bases at V and 0 bases at J, with 7 bases between. The CDR3 is made up of 12 amino acids. The CDR3 sequence is CATTRSYNEQFF. The CDR3, as DNA: TGTGCCACCACACGCTCCTACAATGAGCAGTTCTTC.

V gene TRBV6-5 combines with J gene TRBJ1-2; 7 bases map to TRBD1. The CDR3 covers 15 residues. Per the germline V gene, CDR1 is MNHEY and CDR2 is SVGAGI. The J segment lost 1 base and the V segment lost 6 bases, leaving 8 bases of the junction unmatched. In nucleotides, the CDR3 is TGTGCCAGCAGACGGGACAGCGCTCTTAACTATGGCTACACCTTC. This sequence encodes CASRRDSALNYGYTF.

CDR3 sequence reads: CSLTANEKLFF. CDR3 DNA sequence: TGCAGCTTGACAGCTAATGAAAAACTGTTTTTT. The V gene is TRBV29-1, the J gene TRBJ1-4, with a possible D match to TRBD1 (5 bases). The V end lost 8 bases, the J end lost 3 bases, and 7 bases lay between the germline ends. Per germline, CDR1 SQVTM and CDR2 ANQGSEA. This CDR3 is built from 11 residues.